This TCR beta chain was recovered during a study of CD8 T cells in Susac syndrome. The CDR3 loop spans 13 amino acids. The ends were cut back, 0 bases at V and 6 bases at J, with 10 bases in the middle. Germline CDR1 SGHRS, CDR2 YFSETQ. RNA in amounts of about 0.5 to 1 ug was reverse transcribed with random hexamers. MiXCR was run by TCRdb on the immunoSEQ multiplex PCR reads, yielding one entry per CDR3 protein. The sample lists 100,000 to 150,000 distinct CDR3 sequences, 85% to 95% occurring once. Sequencing of TCR beta drew on CD8+ and CD4+ T cells from blood. The J gene is TRBJ2-7, the V gene TRBV5-1; D gene uncertain. The specimen was CD8+ T cells from PBMCs. The sequence was obtained from a human donor with multiple sclerosis. The CDR3 is CASSLGWSSEQYF. CDR3 nucleotides: TGCGCCAGCAGCTTGGGGTGGAGTAGCGAGCAGTACTTC.